This TCR beta chain was identified during a study of lymphopenia after photon versus proton radiotherapy (dated by TCRdb to 2018 to 2020). For the wider study: In patients with gastrointestinal tumors who developed high-grade lymphopenia, the study compared the immunological effects of photon radiation therapy with those of proton radiation therapy. The cohort comprised some 20 patients with gastrointestinal tumors who received either photon or proton therapy and then developed lymphopenia. The goal of the study was to characterize the differences between the two radiation modalities in how they affect the immune system. The research as a whole found: During treatment, patients who received photon therapy lost naive T cells and TCR diversity and gained effector/memory populations, whereas patients who received proton therapy remained relatively stable. Across the cohort, a larger post-nadir drop in TCR diversity was inversely correlated with overall survival time among patients who died. After the lymphocyte count nadir, oligoclonal expansion, especially of CD8+ Temra cells, was observed in photon-treated repertoires, and the drop in diversity was driven by this expansion. The survival association was assessed only in patients who died, and the authors presented better survival with proton therapy as a possibility rather than a demonstrated result.

V loses 3 bases at its end and J loses 3 bases; junction bases beyond the gene matches: 10. CDR1 and CDR2 were assigned from the germline V gene (reference sequence) as GTSNPN and SVGIG. The CDR3 covers 17 residues, taking in both the cysteine and the phenylalanine. The sequence is cut down to CDR3 DNA, 51 bases in frame from base 1. A note on this clone: The clone's antigen remains unknown. Within one base of it there is no much larger clone, and no base qualities were kept.

The method behind the library was the immunoSEQ multiplex PCR assay. T cell repertoires were profiled with deep sequencing of rearranged TCR beta loci together with multiparametric flow cytometry. The clones in this table, taken by TCRdb from immuneACCESS, are in-frame only. Not every clone is retained; where verified, under half of the shortfall comes from an unresolved V gene, and the cause of the rest is unknown. Within this sample are tens of thousands of clones, with around 84% of them counted one time only. Of the sample, 2.1% falls within the top ten clones. Sequencing was performed on peripheral blood, taken from a patient treated with proton-based radiotherapy. The chain is assembled from TRBV30 and TRBJ2-7; 14 bases in between match TRBD2. This receptor was identified in a man aged 55 to 70 with pancreatic cancer. The CDR3 protein: CAWRGTSGSPLGYEQYF. The DNA sequence is TGTGCCTGGAGAGGGACTAGCGGGAGCCCCTTGGGCTACGAGCAGTACTTC.